This T cell receptor (beta chain) is drawn from a study of identifying expanded T cells in peripheral blood. Trimming removed 5 bases from V and 9 bases from J, with 20 bases in between. The CDR3 extends over 15 amino acids. Germline CDR1 is GTSNPN and CDR2 is SVGIG (reference sequence). This clone has just a few counts. The assay was immunoSEQ multiplex PCR, and TCRdb's table has in-frame clones only and misses some. The table includes some 120,000 clones, 75% to 90% detected once. No infections or other immune events were documented during collection. Material for sequencing was blood. The rearrangement links TRBV30 to TRBJ1-6; D perhaps matches TRBD1 (5 bases). This receptor was obtained from a person between 18 and 75 years old in good health. Here the CDR3 reads CAWCPGTGGGSPLHF. In DNA form, the CDR3 reads TGTGCCTGGTGTCCCGGGACCGGCGGCGGTTCACCCCTCCACTTT.